This TCR beta chain was found in a study of CD8+ T cells in alopecia areata. At the level of the study: In an open-label trial, patients got 5 to 10 mg tofacitinib twice daily.

Indicated treatment: oral pan-JAK inhibitor, 5-10 mg twice daily. V was cut by 4 bases and J by 0 bases, with 12 bases left in between. CDR1 and CDR2 from the germline V gene are SQVTM and ANQGSEA. There are 15 residues in the CDR3. Extracted RNA was reverse transcribed into cDNA, the sequencing template. Assay used: immunoSEQ multiplex PCR; TCRdb lists only in-frame clones, some missing. This table has 150,000 to 200,000 clones, nearly 60% appearing once. The clonotype was recovered from a human donor with alopecia areata. The chain combines TRBV29-1 with TRBJ2-2; D perhaps matches TRBD2 (6 bases). This specimen consisted of CD4+ T cells sorted from blood, obtained at week 24, from a patient treated with tofacitinib. CDR3 sequence: CSVGVRDTNTGELFF. The CDR3 DNA sequence: TGCAGCGTTGGGGTGCGGGATACGAACACCGGGGAGCTGTTTTTT.